This T cell receptor beta chain was identified during a study of T cells in Graves' hyperthyroidism and ophthalmopathy. Broader study findings: Blood also contained most expanded thyroid clonotypes above 0.001. The model's output predicted ophthalmopathy at a median of roughly 6 months prior to onset.

Comment on this clonotype: Its matching antigen is unknown. This may be a read error: a much more frequent sequence differs by one nucleotide.

This sample holds PBMCs from roughly 10 ml fresh peripheral blood. Trimming removed 6 bases from V and 1 base from J; junction bases left unmatched: 9. Looked up from germline, CDR1 is MDHEN and CDR2 is SYDVKM. This CDR3 spans 15 amino acids. There were TCR beta CDR3 regions amplified from RNA transcripts. The HTBI primer set served for first-round RT-PCR of the TCR CDR3. TCRdb itself ran the multiplex PCR reads through MiXCR, one entry per CDR3 protein. The sample has fewer than 350,000 distinct CDR3 sequences; roughly 21% are singletons. The TCR originated in a woman aged 45-60 years with Graves' hyperthyroidism. The V gene is TRBV28, the J gene TRBJ2-7; 7 bases match TRBD2. The specimen sequenced was blood. DNA for the CDR3: TGTGCCAGCAGCCCCGGGAGGCGAGTGTCCTACGAGCAGTACTTC. It encodes CASSPGRRVSYEQYF.